Shown below are 8 T cell receptor beta chains from a single sample sequenced in a study of spatial heterogeneity in lung cancer (dated by TCRdb to between 2019 and 2020). Beyond this particular receptor, the publication reports: A correlation was observed between the number of expanded intratumoral alpha and beta TCRs and the tumor nonsynonymous mutation count.

Explained via the paper, the time point label denotes: sample taken at primary tumor resection. Libraries were constructed by 5' RACE. Sequencing instrument: NextSeq 500. The raw public reads went through TCRdb reprocessing: fastp at Q25, MiXCR clone calling, in-frame beta chains kept. One record per CDR3 amino acid sequence lists the most common genes and DNA. This sample is represented by around 4,300 distinct CDR3 sequences; roughly 8.5% of them were singletons. The ten largest make up approximately 9% of the sample. These receptors' targets are unknown. The specimen was lung tumor tissue, collected at surgery. Receptor source: a male donor with early-stage non-small cell lung cancer.

This clonotype was detected a few times. Here the CDR3 reads CASSDNGQGGYTF. Here the CDR3 DNA reads TGTGCCAGCAGCGACAACGGACAGGGCGGCTACACCTTC. V is TRBV2 and J is TRBJ1-2; 8 bases match TRBD1. V gave up 6 bases and J gave up 8 bases; unmatched junction bases: 8. Germline values: CDR1 SNHLY, CDR2 FYNNEI. The CDR3 has 13 amino acids.

The chain uses TRBV12-3 or TRBV12-4 and TRBJ1-2, with 7 bases aligning to TRBD1. This CDR3 spans 16 amino acids. V lost 5 bases, J lost 4 bases, and 13 bases stayed unmatched. CDR3 coding DNA: TGTGCCAGCAGTCAGGAGGAGGGGGCGCGTGCCTATGGCTACACCTTC. As protein: CASSQEEGARAYGYTF.

The chain has TRBV20-1 and TRBJ1-2; 7 bases match TRBD1. The length of the CDR3 is 11 residues. Germline V gene data show CDR1 as DFQATT and CDR2 as SNEGSKA (reference sequence). V lost 6 bases and J lost 6; bases outside the gene matches: 4. CDR3 residues: CSARTGDGYTF. In DNA, the CDR3 is TGCAGTGCGCGGACAGGAGATGGCTACACCTTC.

By sample fraction, this clonotype is medium-sized (0.01 to 0.1%). The chain couples TRBV7-8 to TRBJ1-3, with D unclear. Germline V CDR1 and CDR2: SGHVS, FQNEAQ. Deletions cut 3 bases from V and 0 bases from J, with 9 bases between. The CDR3 sequence is 15 residues long. The DNA of the CDR3 is TGTGCCAGCAGCTTCAGCGGGAACTCTGGAAACACCATATATTTT. It codes for CASSFSGNSGNTIYF.

In its sample, this clonotype ranks as medium-sized. The chain has TRBV6-1 and TRBJ2-1, with TRBD1 matching over 8 bases. Germline V gene lookup returns CDR1 MNHNS and CDR2 SASEGT. This CDR3 has 16 amino acids. Trimming removed 5 bases from V and 4 bases from J; junction bases left unmatched: 10. The CDR3 DNA sequence: TGTGCCAGCAGTTCTCCTGACAGGGGAGGATACAATGAGCAGTTCTTC. Protein: CASSSPDRGGYNEQFF.

This clonotype has just a few counts. This sequence may be a read error, since a much larger clone differs from it by one base. This chain uses TRBV19 with TRBJ1-5; tentative D call: TRBD1 (5 bases). Germline CDR1 reads LNHDA; CDR2 reads SQIVND (reference sequence). The CDR3 contains 14 residues. V was shortened by 9 bases and J by 2 bases, with 14 bases between the two germline ends. In nucleotides, the CDR3 is TGTGCCAGCCGACAGAGGACTGGCAATCAGCCCCAGCATTTT. It is translated as CASRQRTGNQPQHF.

This clonotype is categorized as medium-sized. The chain recombines TRBV12-5 with TRBJ1-4, with D tentatively TRBD1 (5 bases). Trimming pared 0 bases from V and 8 bases from J, leaving 16 bases between. This CDR3 is 16 amino acids long. CDR1 LGHNT and CDR2 FRNRAP come from the germline V gene. Here the CDR3 reads CASGLVKAREGEKLFF. The CDR3 DNA sequence: TGTGCTAGTGGTTTGGTAAAGGCCAGGGAAGGAGAAAAACTGTTTTTT.

By its share, this clonotype is medium-sized (0.01 to 0.1%). This chain links TRBV9 with TRBJ1-2, with unresolved D. The V gene lost 0 bases and the J gene lost 2 bases, with 8 bases spanning the gap. Germline V gene lookup returns CDR1 SGDLS and CDR2 YYNGEE. The CDR3 totals 14 residues. The CDR3 region is CASSVGMENYGYTF. As DNA, the CDR3 is TGTGCCAGCAGCGTAGGTATGGAGAACTATGGCTACACCTTC.